The entry that follows covers one T cell receptor (beta chain) sequence. Its cognate antigen is unknown. Trimming took 9 bases from V and 2 from J; bases not matched to a gene: 4. Germline CDR1 and CDR2: SNHLY and FYNNEI. The CDR3 sequence is 13 residues long. TCRdb re-called the reads with MiXCR, one entry per CDR3 protein. Of roughly 990,000 distinct CDR3 sequences in the sample, approximately 31% are singletons; the top ten hold more than 13%. These data originate in a study of T cell repertoires in cytomegalovirus infection. Study in general: It can be stated that public TCR beta signatures indicated CMV infection as well as a matching HLA type.

Study results and caveats: The ex vivo response was dominated by HLA-C-restricted CMV-specific TCR beta clonotypes.

The TCR was taken from a human donor in good health (CMV status not recorded). Some clones in this sample may be carry-over from other donors' samples. The material sequenced was cultured CD8+ T cells from PBMCs, taken from culture after CMV antigen stimulation. The chain joins TRBV2 to TRBJ1-2; 9 bases match TRBD1. The CDR3 region is CASPGTGNYGYTF. CDR3 bases: TGTGCCAGTCCCGGGACAGGGAACTATGGCTACACCTTC.